What follows are 12 T cell receptor beta chains derived from one specimen sequenced in a study of T cell changes during pregnancy in multiple sclerosis. Measured with immunoSEQ multiplex PCR; TCRdb has only the in-frame clones, and not every one. Of about 33,000 clones in the sample, about 90% are singletons; the top ten hold about 3%. Sequencing was performed on CD4+ T cells from peripheral blood mononuclear cells, taken in the third trimester of pregnancy. These receptors originate from a female donor in good health, enrolled as a control in a pregnancy study.

This clone was detected once. The rearrangement joins TRBV28 to TRBJ2-1; D perhaps matches TRBD1 (6 bases). The CDR3 runs 15 residues. Germline assignment: CDR1 MDHEN and CDR2 SYDVKM. Trimming took 5 bases from V and 3 from J, leaving 14 bases between them. CDR3 amino acids: CASSRGQLRYNEQFF. The CDR3 region has the DNA TGTGCCAGCAGTAGAGGACAGCTACGCTACAATGAGCAGTTCTTC.

This chain links TRBV29-1 with TRBJ2-2, with D hard to call. The CDR3 has 14 amino acids. CDR1 SQVTM and CDR2 ANQGSEA come from the germline V gene. The CDR3 spells CTNLVPLDTGELFF. CDR3 nucleotides: TGCACAAATTTAGTCCCTTTGGACACCGGGGAGCTGTTTTTT.

The gene calls are TRBV9 and TRBJ1-4; D perhaps matches TRBD1 (6 bases). V was shortened by 4 bases and J by 5 bases, with 15 bases between the two germline ends. Per the germline V gene, CDR1 is SGDLS and CDR2 is YYNGEE. This CDR3 contains 15 residues. CDR3 sequence (DNA): TGTGCCAGCAGCCCCCGAGGTGGACAGAATGAAAAACTGTTTTTT. Amino acids: CASSPRGGQNEKLFF.

The chain uses TRBV9 and TRBJ2-7, with D possibly matching TRBD1 (6 bases). Germline V gene data show CDR1 as SGDLS and CDR2 as YYNGEE. The germline V and J ends were trimmed by 4 bases and 5 bases, with 19 bases remaining between them. This CDR3 region has 15 residues. The CDR3 coding sequence is TGTGCCAGCAGCCCGGGACATAAGGGAACGAACGAGCAGTACTTC. Translating it yields CASSPGHKGTNEQYF.

The V and J genes are TRBV18 and TRBJ2-3, with TRBD1 matching over 11 bases. The trim removed 0 bases at V and 10 bases at J, leaving 9 bases unmatched. This CDR3 comprises 16 residues. Germline assignment: CDR1 KGHSH and CDR2 LQKENI. CDR3: CASSPPLSGQGASQYF. CDR3 nucleotides: TGTGCCAGCTCACCACCGTTATCCGGACAGGGGGCATCGCAGTATTTT.

The chain employs TRBV5-4 and TRBJ2-7; TRBD2 matches at 7 bases. Trimming took 4 bases from V and 2 from J; bases not matched to a gene: 12. CDR1 SGHNT and CDR2 YYREEE come from the germline V gene (reference sequence). This CDR3 region has 16 residues. CDR3 DNA sequence: TGTGCCAGCAGCCCGGGGGGAACGGCGGGTCCCTACGAGCAGTACTTC. Translating it yields CASSPGGTAGPYEQYF.

The chain couples TRBV7-6 to TRBJ2-5; 9 bases are shared with TRBD1. The germline V gene encodes CDR1 SGHVS and CDR2 FNYEAQ. The CDR3 is 16 amino acids. V shed 1 base, J shed 6 bases, and the junction held 9 bases outside the gene matches. The CDR3 sequence: CASSLDPGTGLKTQYF. The CDR3 nucleotides are TGTGCCAGCAGCTTAGATCCCGGGACAGGGCTAAAGACCCAGTACTTC.

J is TRBJ2-3 and V is TRBV2; 8 nucleotides align to TRBD1. CDR1 is SNHLY, CDR2 FYNNEI, per germline. V gave up 4 bases and J gave up 1 base; unmatched junction bases: 7. The CDR3 covers 16 residues. This CDR3 is CASSGRQGIGTDTQYF. Here the CDR3 DNA reads TGTGCCAGCAGTGGAAGACAGGGGATTGGCACAGATACGCAGTATTTT.

The rearrangement uses TRBV11-3 and TRBJ2-1; unclear D gene. The V gene lost 5 bases and the J gene lost 2 bases, with 7 bases spanning the gap. The germline gives CDR1 SGHNT, CDR2 YENEEA. The CDR3 runs 13 residues. The CDR3 nucleotides read TGTGCCAGCAGCCGCTCTACCTACAATGAGCAGTTCTTC. It encodes CASSRSTYNEQFF. Filled out from reference TRBV11-3 and TRBJ2-1, the complete variable domain reads EAGVVQSPRYKIIEKKQPVAFWCNPISGHNTLYWYLQNLGQGPELLIRYENEEAVDDSQLPKDRFSAERLKGVDSTLKIQPAELGDSAVYLCASSRSTYNEQFFGPGTRLTVL.

The chain links TRBV29-1 to TRBJ1-1, with TRBD1 as a possible D gene (6 bases). Trimming took 7 bases from V and 1 from J, leaving 13 bases between them. Germline-derived CDR1 and CDR2 are SQVTM and ANQGSEA. The CDR3 consists of 13 residues. The CDR3 here is CSASGHSNTEAFF. CDR3 sequence (DNA): TGCAGCGCTTCGGGACATTCGAACACTGAAGCTTTCTTT.

This chain joins TRBV28 and TRBJ2-1, with 9 bases aligning to TRBD2. The CDR3 contains 14 residues. CDR1 and CDR2 from the germline V gene are MDHEN and SYDVKM. V shed 11 bases and J 8 bases; nucleotides not matched to a gene: 13. The CDR3 here is CALSALAGSDEQFF. The CDR3 DNA follows: TGTGCCCTCTCGGCGCTAGCGGGATCCGATGAGCAGTTCTTC.

The V call is TRBV29-1, the J call TRBJ1-1; D is perhaps TRBD1 (5 bases). Germline V gene lookup returns CDR1 SQVTM and CDR2 ANQGSEA. V lost 6 bases, J lost 8 bases, and 13 bases lay in between. This CDR3 is 11 amino acids long. The CDR3 region has the DNA TGCAGCGTCCATTTGGGGGGGGAAGCTTTCTTT. This translates into CSVHLGGEAFF.